These 22 T cell receptor beta chains originate from one sample sequenced in a study of blood T cell repertoires in COVID-19. The assay was immunoSEQ multiplex PCR, and TCRdb's table has in-frame clones only and misses some. This table holds about 69,000 clones, around 80% found once. Sample: peripheral blood. The source of these receptors is a woman aged 80 or over with acute or convalescent COVID-19.

The chain joins TRBV18 to TRBJ2-2; TRBD1 is a possible D gene (6 bases). CDR3 length: 16 residues. V lost 2 bases and J 1 base, leaving 11 bases between the germline ends. Per germline, CDR1 KGHSH and CDR2 LQKENI. The CDR3 nucleotides are TGTGCCAGCTCACCATTCGGACAGCTGAACACCGGGGAGCTGTTTTTT. Its translation: CASSPFGQLNTGELFF.

This clone was counted a few times. The chain is built from TRBV9 and TRBJ1-1, with 8 bases identical to TRBD1. The J segment lost 1 base and the V segment lost 3 bases, leaving 5 bases of the junction unmatched. The germline CDR1 and CDR2 sequences are SGDLS and YYNGEE. The CDR3 contains 15 residues. The CDR3 bases are TGTGCCAGCAGCGACAGGGGGAACCAGAACACTGAAGCTTTCTTT. Translated: CASSDRGNQNTEAFF.

The chain uses TRBV5-1 and TRBJ2-1, with 7 bases fitting TRBD1. Germline V gives CDR1 SGHRS, CDR2 YFSETQ. Trimming cost V 1 base and J 2 bases; bases outside gene matches: 3. The CDR3 covers 15 residues. CDR3 sequence: CASSLIRGPYNEQFF. The CDR3 DNA is TGCGCCAGCAGCTTGATTAGGGGGCCCTACAATGAGCAGTTCTTC. The full variable domain, in which reference TRBV5-1 and TRBJ2-1 provide the parts outside the CDR3, is KAGVTQTPRYLIKTRGQQVTLSCSPISGHRSVSWYQQTPGQGLQFLFEYFSETQRNKGNFPGRFSGRQFSNSRSEMNVSTLELGDSALYLCASSLIRGPYNEQFFGPGTRLTVL.

The chain has TRBV20-1 and TRBJ2-5; TRBD2 matches 11 bases. Germline lookup yields CDR1 DFQATT and CDR2 SNEGSKA (reference sequence). The CDR3 sequence is 16 residues long. The V and J ends lost 3 bases and 4 bases, in that order; junction bases with no gene match: 10. The CDR3 loop reads CSASSSGGTLAETQYF. The CDR3 DNA reads as TGCAGTGCTAGTTCTAGCGGGGGGACCTTGGCAGAGACCCAGTACTTC.

J is TRBJ1-3 and V is TRBV10-3; 8 bases fit TRBD1. With 8 bases clipped from V and 2 bases from J, the junction kept 5 bases outside the gene matches. The CDR3 length is 14 residues. Germline CDR1 ENHRY, CDR2 SYGVKD. The DNA for the CDR3 is TGTGCCATCTCAACAGGGGGAACTGGAAACACCATATATTTT. Translated, it gives CAISTGGTGNTIYF.

The rearrangement uses TRBV19 and TRBJ2-5, with 12 bases fitting TRBD2. The CDR3 is 15 amino acids. V trimming: 4 bases; J trimming: 5 bases; junction bases outside the gene matches: 5. Germline V gives CDR1 LNHDA, CDR2 SQIVND (reference sequence). The CDR3 bases are TGTGCCAGTAGTACTAGCGGGGGGGCGCGGGAGACCCAGTACTTC. It encodes CASSTSGGARETQYF.

This rearrangement joins TRBV7-8 to TRBJ1-3; no firm D call. This CDR3 is built from 15 residues. V was cut by 7 bases and J by 0 bases, with 13 bases left in between. Germline V gene lookup returns CDR1 SGHVS and CDR2 FQNEAQ. CDR3 DNA sequence: TGTGCCAGCATTCTTAACGGACTCTCTGGAAACACCATATATTTT. It translates to CASILNGLSGNTIYF.

J is TRBJ2-5 and V is TRBV7-9; 7 nucleotides line up with TRBD2. The V gene's germline CDR1 is SEHNR and CDR2 FQNEAQ (reference sequence). V shed 2 bases and J 0 bases; nucleotides not matched to a gene: 3. The CDR3 totals 15 residues. CDR3 region: CASSLNSGYQETQYF. Here the CDR3 DNA reads TGTGCCAGCAGCTTAAATAGCGGGTACCAAGAGACCCAGTACTTC.

This chain joins TRBV10-1 and TRBJ2-2; D might be TRBD1 (6 bases). This CDR3 is 14 amino acids long. Germline values: CDR1 WNHNN, CDR2 SYGVQD (reference sequence). Trimming left V 6 bases short and J 0 bases short, with 8 bases between. CDR3 loop: CASRGQPNTGELFF. The CDR3 coding sequence is TGCGCCAGCAGAGGACAGCCGAACACCGGGGAGCTGTTTTTT.

V usage is TRBV30 and J usage is TRBJ1-1, with a tentative D call TRBD1 (6 bases). The CDR3 is 13 amino acids. Germline V gives CDR1 GTSNPN, CDR2 SVGIG (reference sequence). Trimming left V 1 base short and J 2 bases short, with 8 bases between. CDR3 loop: CAWSGTDNTEAFF. The CDR3 nucleotides are TGTGCCTGGAGTGGGACAGACAACACTGAAGCTTTCTTT.

This clone has only a few counts. This chain connects TRBV7-3 to TRBJ2-1; a possible D gene is TRBD2 (5 bases). Germline loops: CDR1 SGHTA, CDR2 FQGTGA. Trimming removed 4 bases from V and 3 bases from J, with 10 bases in between. CDR3 length: 14 amino acids. CDR3 bases: TGTGCCAGCAGCTCCCCGGGAATCTACAATGAGCAGTTCTTC. Translating gives CASSSPGIYNEQFF.

This clone was seen a single time. This rearrangement joins TRBV2 to TRBJ2-1; D unresolved. Per germline, CDR1 SNHLY and CDR2 FYNNEI. This CDR3 spans 15 amino acids. V was trimmed by 7 bases and J by 0 bases, leaving 13 bases between them. The CDR3 here is CASKVGRGSYNEQFF. CDR3 bases: TGTGCCAGCAAGGTGGGTAGAGGCTCCTACAATGAGCAGTTCTTC. Full variable domain (outside the CDR3, taken from reference TRBV2 and TRBJ2-1): EPEVTQTPSHQVTQMGQEVILRCVPISNHLYFYWYRQILGQKVEFLVSFYNNEISEKSEIFDDQFSVERPDGSNFTLKIRSTKLEDSAMYFCASKVGRGSYNEQFFGPGTRLTVL.

The chain recombines TRBV7-2 with TRBJ1-1; 8 bases align to TRBD1. CDR1 and CDR2 from the germline V gene are SGHTA and FQGNSA. The J segment lost 2 bases and the V segment lost 1 base, leaving 3 bases of the junction unmatched. CDR3 size: 15 residues. CDR3 nucleotides: TGTGCCAGCAGCTTAGGGACAGGGATCAACACTGAAGCTTTCTTT. It yields the protein CASSLGTGINTEAFF.

CDR3 region: CASSRPGMGNQPQHF. CDR3 coding DNA: TGTGCCAGCAGCCGCCCAGGGATGGGCAATCAGCCCCAGCATTTT. J is TRBJ1-5 and V is TRBV7-2; D may be TRBD1 (5 bases). CDR1 is SGHTA and CDR2 is FQGNSA in the germline V gene. This CDR3 is 15 amino acids long. The V gene lost 5 bases and the J gene lost 2 bases, with 13 bases spanning the gap.

The chain has TRBV5-1 and TRBJ2-3; TRBD1 aligns across 8 bases. This CDR3 has 13 amino acids. With V trimmed by 4 bases and J by 9 bases, 7 bases remained unmatched. In germline, CDR1 is SGHRS, CDR2 YFSETQ. The DNA for the CDR3 is TGCGCCAGCAGCCTGGACAGGGCAGGAACGCAGTATTTT. Its translation: CASSLDRAGTQYF.

The gene calls are TRBV21-1 and TRBJ2-7; the listed D gene, TRBD1, was not tested against the DNA. TRBV21-1 is a recognized pseudogene. There are 22 residues in the CDR3. The CDR3 DNA sequence: TGTGCCAGCAGCACTAATCCGGGACAAAGTGAGGTTTGCCCACTTTTGGACTACGAGCAGTACTTC. It is translated as CASSTNPGQSEVCPLLDYEQYF.

Concerning this clone: Other DNA sequences of this sample code for an identical CDR3. This chain connects TRBV3-1 (or the pseudogene TRBV3-2) to TRBJ1-5; no definite D call. This CDR3 has 13 amino acids. V lost 0 bases and J lost 4, with 4 bases in between. Germline V gene lookup returns CDR1 LGHDT and CDR2 YNNKEL (reference sequence). The CDR3 DNA follows: TGTGCCAGCAGCCAAGACCGGAATCAGCCCCAGCATTTT. Its translation is CASSQDRNQPQHF.

The chain recombines TRBV6-2 or TRBV6-3 with TRBJ1-6; D perhaps matches TRBD1 (5 bases). The CDR3 is made up of 14 amino acids. Germline lookup yields CDR1 MNHEY and CDR2 SVGEGT. The germline V and J ends were trimmed by 6 bases and 11 bases, with 17 bases remaining between them. The CDR3 bases are TGTGCCAGCAGCGGGGCTACATCGGGGGCACCCCTCCACTTT. Its translation: CASSGATSGAPLHF.

This clone was observed once. The J gene is TRBJ1-6, the V gene TRBV27; 11 bases agree with TRBD1. Germline V gene lookup returns CDR1 MNHEY and CDR2 SMNVEV (reference sequence). The CDR3 length is 17 residues. Unmatched junction bases numbered 9, after V lost 5 bases and J lost 6 bases. CDR3 loop: CASSARTGGTSNSPLHF. The CDR3 nucleotides read TGTGCCAGCAGTGCCAGGACAGGGGGCACCTCTAATTCACCCCTCCACTTT.

This CDR3 is CASSPDRANEQYF. Here the CDR3 DNA reads TGTGCCAGCTCCCCGGACAGGGCAAACGAGCAGTACTTC. The chain combines TRBV18 with TRBJ2-7; 8 nucleotides match TRBD1. In germline, CDR1 is KGHSH, CDR2 LQKENI. This CDR3 comprises 13 residues. V gave up 6 bases and J gave up 5 bases; unmatched junction bases: 6.

The chain joins TRBV6-5 to TRBJ1-3; D is perhaps TRBD1 (5 bases). Per the germline V gene, CDR1 is MNHEY and CDR2 is SVGAGI. There are 16 residues in the CDR3. V lost 0 bases and J lost 3, with 12 bases in between. This chain's CDR3 is CASSYSRTKGGNTIYF. The CDR3 DNA sequence: TGTGCCAGCAGTTACTCGAGGACAAAAGGTGGAAACACCATATATTTT.

This rearrangement joins TRBV19 to TRBJ1-2; 8 bases match TRBD1. Germline CDR1 and CDR2: LNHDA and SQIVND (reference sequence). J was trimmed by 3 bases and V by 5 bases; bases with no gene match: 2. The CDR3 totals 13 residues. The CDR3 here is CASSPTGDYGYTF. DNA of the CDR3: TGTGCCAGTAGTCCGACAGGGGACTATGGCTACACCTTC.